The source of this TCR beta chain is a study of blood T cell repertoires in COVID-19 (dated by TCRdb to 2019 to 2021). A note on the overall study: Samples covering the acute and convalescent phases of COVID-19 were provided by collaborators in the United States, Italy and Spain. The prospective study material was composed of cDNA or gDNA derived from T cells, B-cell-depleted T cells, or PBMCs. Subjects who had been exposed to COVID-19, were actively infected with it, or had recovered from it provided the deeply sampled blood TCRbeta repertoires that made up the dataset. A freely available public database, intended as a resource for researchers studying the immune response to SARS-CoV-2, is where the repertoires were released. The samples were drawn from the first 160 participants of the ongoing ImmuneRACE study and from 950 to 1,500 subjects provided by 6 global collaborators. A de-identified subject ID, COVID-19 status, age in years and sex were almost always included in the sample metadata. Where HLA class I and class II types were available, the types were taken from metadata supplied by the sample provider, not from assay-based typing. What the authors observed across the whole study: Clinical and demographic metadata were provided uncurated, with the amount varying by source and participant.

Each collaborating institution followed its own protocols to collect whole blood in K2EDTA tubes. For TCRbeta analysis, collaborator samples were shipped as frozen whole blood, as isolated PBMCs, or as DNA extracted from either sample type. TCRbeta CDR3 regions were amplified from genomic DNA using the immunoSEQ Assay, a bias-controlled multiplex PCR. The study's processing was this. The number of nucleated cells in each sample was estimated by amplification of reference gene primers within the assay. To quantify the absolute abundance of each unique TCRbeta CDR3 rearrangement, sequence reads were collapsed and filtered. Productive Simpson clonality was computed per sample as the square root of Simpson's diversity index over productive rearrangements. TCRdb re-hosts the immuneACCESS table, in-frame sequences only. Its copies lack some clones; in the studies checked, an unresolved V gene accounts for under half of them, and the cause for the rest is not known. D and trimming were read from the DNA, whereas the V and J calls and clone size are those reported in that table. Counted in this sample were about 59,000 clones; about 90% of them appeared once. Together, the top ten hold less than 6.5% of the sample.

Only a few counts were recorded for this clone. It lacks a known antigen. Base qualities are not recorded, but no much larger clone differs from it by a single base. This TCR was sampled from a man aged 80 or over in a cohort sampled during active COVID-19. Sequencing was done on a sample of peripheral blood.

This receptor carries the CDR3 CASSPTGVDNSPLHF. In nucleotide form, the sequence is TGTGCCAGCAGCCCAACAGGGGTAGACAATTCACCCCTCCACTTT. The V and J genes are TRBV3-1 (or the pseudogene TRBV3-2) and TRBJ1-6; TRBD1 matches 7 bases in the middle. CDR1 and CDR2, per the germline V gene (reference sequence), are LGHDT and YNNKEL. The CDR3 spans 15 residues, from the cysteine through the phenylalanine. The kept DNA is CDR3 alone, 45 bases in frame from the first base. After removal of 4 bases from V and 7 bases from J, the junction retains 7 bases not matched to a gene.